This paragraph covers one TCR beta chain sequence. Trimming removed 1 base from V and 4 bases from J, with 8 bases in between. Germline V CDR1 and CDR2: SGHDT, YYEEEE. The CDR3 extends over 13 amino acids. This record comes from a study of cytomegalovirus exposure and HLA in healthy donors. Assay: immunoSEQ multiplex PCR; the TCRdb copy retains only in-frame clones and omits some. The sample includes about 200,000 clones, roughly 88% seen only once; the top ten take 13%. This sequence joins TRBV5-6 and TRBJ1-1, with D unresolved. What was sequenced was PBMCs. The TCR comes from a woman in her twenties or thirties in good health and CMV-seropositive. CDR3 loop: CASSLRRVTEAFF. In nucleotides, the CDR3 is TGTGCCAGCAGCTTGAGGAGGGTCACTGAAGCTTTCTTT.